The 28 T cell receptor beta chains given below trace back to one sample, sequenced in a study of blood T cell repertoires in COVID-19. TCRdb keeps only in-frame clones here, not all; method: immunoSEQ multiplex PCR. The top ten clones hold nearly 5% of a sample with 200,000 to 250,000 clones, about four fifths of them seen once. The source material was PBMCs or T cells enriched from blood (not recorded which). These receptors were obtained from a woman between 45 and 65 years old who had been exposed to COVID-19.

The chain has TRBV6-1 and TRBJ2-7; D not resolved. The CDR3 covers 19 residues. Trimming shortened V by 0 bases and J by 0 bases, and 21 bases separated the two germline ends. Germline values: CDR1 MNHNS, CDR2 SASEGT. As DNA, the CDR3 is TGTGCCAGCAGTGAAGCGGCCAAAGGTCGGGTTTTTATCTCCTACGAGCAGTACTTC. Amino acids: CASSEAAKGRVFISYEQYF.

DNA for the CDR3: TGTGCCAGTAGTTCCCAGGGACAGGGGAACTATGGCTACACCTTC. Its translation is CASSSQGQGNYGYTF. The V call is TRBV19, the J call TRBJ1-2; 10 positions match TRBD1. Germline V gene lookup returns CDR1 LNHDA and CDR2 SQIVND (reference sequence). V gave up 5 bases and J gave up 2 bases; unmatched junction bases: 5. The CDR3 totals 15 residues. Combining the CDR3 with reference TRBV19 and TRBJ1-2 gives the whole variable domain DGGITQSPKYLFRKEGQNVTLSCEQNLNHDAMYWYRQDPGQGLRLIYYSQIVNDFQKGDIAEGYSVSREKKESFPLTVTSAQKNPTAFYLCASSSQGQGNYGYTFGSGTRLTVV.

The chain uses TRBV2 and TRBJ1-2, with D perhaps TRBD1 (5 bases). V was trimmed by 4 bases and J by 2 bases, leaving 26 bases between them. The CDR3 is 19 residues long. In germline, CDR1 is SNHLY, CDR2 FYNNEI. The CDR3 protein is CASSGGLQGTLHLNYGYTF. CDR3 sequence (DNA): TGTGCCAGCAGTGGGGGCCTCCAGGGAACACTTCACCTGAACTATGGCTACACCTTC.

For the CDR3, the DNA is TGTGCCACCACTAGGGGGGGGGATCCCTACAATGAGCAGTTCTTC. Translation: CATTRGGDPYNEQFF. The chain links TRBV9 to TRBJ2-1, with D tentatively TRBD2 (7 bases). CDR3 length: 15 amino acids. Germline-derived CDR1 and CDR2 are SGDLS and YYNGEE. V was cut by 9 bases and J by 2 bases, with 18 bases left in between.

The V and J genes are TRBV19 and TRBJ1-5, with 8 positions matching TRBD1. The V segment lost 3 bases and the J segment 6 bases; nucleotides outside the gene matches: 7. Germline CDR1 LNHDA, CDR2 SQIVND (reference sequence). The CDR3 has 15 residues. CDR3 sequence (DNA): TGTGCCAGTAGTATCTGGACAGGGTCAGGTCAGCCCCAGCATTTT. This gives the protein CASSIWTGSGQPQHF.

The chain employs TRBV6-5 and TRBJ2-1; D not certain. Germline V CDR1 and CDR2: MNHEY, SVGAGI. The V end was cut by 2 bases, the J end by 8 bases, with 10 bases between. This CDR3 comprises 13 residues. The CDR3 DNA reads as TGTGCCAGCAGTTACGGCCTCAATGATGAGCAGTTCTTC. It yields the protein CASSYGLNDEQFF.

This chain links TRBV9 with TRBJ1-1, with 9 bases that match TRBD1. V lost 1 base, J lost 3 bases, and 4 bases stayed unmatched. Germline V lookup: CDR1 SGDLS, CDR2 YYNGEE. The CDR3 spans 15 residues. The CDR3 loop reads CASSVTGQGHTEAFF. CDR3 sequence (DNA): TGTGCCAGCAGCGTAACGGGACAGGGACACACTGAAGCTTTCTTT.

The gene calls are TRBV5-5 and TRBJ1-1, with 8 bases aligning to TRBD1. The CDR3 loop spans 16 amino acids. Germline V gene lookup returns CDR1 SGHKS and CDR2 YYEKEE (reference sequence). The V and J ends lost 4 bases and 4 bases, in that order; junction bases with no gene match: 12. CDR3 sequence: CASSPPGAGGGTEAFF. In nucleotides, the CDR3 is TGTGCCAGCAGCCCGCCGGGGGCAGGGGGCGGCACTGAAGCTTTCTTT.

V gene TRBV10-3 combines with J gene TRBJ1-3; no clear D gene. Trimming cost V 8 bases and J 4 bases, with 12 bases left between them. The germline CDR1 and CDR2 sequences are ENHRY and SYGVKD. The CDR3 contains 13 residues. Written as DNA, the CDR3 is TGTGCCATCCGGCGGGGAACCGGAAACACCATATATTTT. This gives the protein CAIRRGTGNTIYF.

The V call is TRBV6-5, the J call TRBJ2-7, with TRBD1 identical over 7 bases. Germline assignment: CDR1 MNHEY and CDR2 SVGAGI. This CDR3 contains 14 residues. The V gene end was trimmed by 2 bases and the J gene end by 2 bases; junction bases not matched to a gene: 3. The CDR3 coding sequence is TGTGCCAGCAGTTACAAGGGGGCCACCTACGAGCAGTACTTC. The encoded protein is CASSYKGATYEQYF.

The CDR3 is CASKQALLNTEAFF. CDR3 in DNA: TGTGCCAGCAAACAGGCTCTTTTGAACACTGAAGCTTTCTTT. The genes are TRBV2 and TRBJ1-1; tentative D call: TRBD1 (5 bases). This CDR3 region has 14 residues. The V gene lost 7 bases and the J gene lost 0 bases, with 12 bases spanning the gap. Germline V gene lookup returns CDR1 SNHLY and CDR2 FYNNEI.

The chain combines TRBV18 with TRBJ1-2; 8 bases are shared with TRBD1. Per germline, CDR1 KGHSH and CDR2 LQKENI. Trimming at V came to 6 bases and at J to 0 bases, leaving 6 bases not matched to a gene. The CDR3 length is 15 residues. The CDR3 DNA is TGTGCCAGCTCCCAGGGGGCGTTTTCTAACTATGGCTACACCTTC. Protein product: CASSQGAFSNYGYTF.

This clone occurred once. The chain uses TRBV21-1 and TRBJ1-3; the table's D call, TRBD1, has no DNA check behind it. TRBV21-1 is tagged as a pseudogene. The CDR3 sequence is 14 residues long. The CDR3 spells CASSWQGPTNTIYF. CDR3 bases: TGTGCCAGCTCCTGGCAGGGCCCGACGAACACCATATATTTT.

This clone was seen a single time. This sequence joins TRBV5-5 and TRBJ1-1, with D uncertain. Germline lookup yields CDR1 SGHKS and CDR2 YYEKEE (reference sequence). Between the trimmed V and J ends, which lost 3 bases and 0 bases, there was a span of 15 bases. The CDR3 totals 16 residues. CDR3 nucleotides: TGTGCCAGCAGCTGGGTAGAGGTGACCCTGAACACTGAAGCTTTCTTT. Protein sequence: CASSWVEVTLNTEAFF.

The chain is built from TRBV3-1 (or the pseudogene TRBV3-2) and TRBJ1-5; perhaps TRBD1 as D (5 bases). The CDR3 extends over 19 amino acids. V was pared by 5 bases and J by 0 bases, with 23 bases between. CDR1 is LGHDT, CDR2 YNNKEL, per germline (reference sequence). The CDR3 region is CASSSQTGGSNYSNQPQHF. DNA for the CDR3: TGTGCCAGCAGCTCCCAAACGGGGGGGAGCAACTATAGCAATCAGCCCCAGCATTTT.

The V and J genes are TRBV4-1 and TRBJ1-1; 10 positions agree with TRBD1. The CDR3 spans 16 residues. In germline, CDR1 is MGHRA, CDR2 YSYEKL. Unmatched junction bases numbered 8, after V lost 1 base and J lost 6 bases. CDR3 nucleotide sequence: TGCGCCAGCAGCCAAGGACTCCGGGACAGGGGAGCTGAAGCTTTCTTT. It encodes CASSQGLRDRGAEAFF.

This chain joins TRBV3-1 (or the pseudogene TRBV3-2) and TRBJ1-3; unclear D gene. The ends were cut back, 1 base at V and 5 bases at J, with 9 bases in the middle. CDR3 size: 14 residues. The germline gives CDR1 LGHDT, CDR2 YNNKEL (reference sequence). CDR3 nucleotide sequence: TGTGCCAGCAGCCAAGGATTCAGGCGAAACACCATATATTTT. Its translation: CASSQGFRRNTIYF.

This clone has only a few counts. The chain combines TRBV7-9 with TRBJ1-3; TRBD1 might be the D (5 bases). V was trimmed by 5 bases and J by 0 bases, leaving 8 bases between them. CDR1 and CDR2 (germline): SEHNR, FQNEAQ (reference sequence). The length of the CDR3 is 14 residues. The chain's CDR3 is CASSPTASGNTIYF. The CDR3 coding sequence is TGTGCCAGCAGCCCGACAGCCTCTGGAAACACCATATATTTT.

This chain links TRBV6-4 with TRBJ1-6; TRBD1 might be the D (6 bases). Per the germline V gene, CDR1 is MRHNA and CDR2 is SNTAGT. V was shortened by 6 bases and J by 8 bases, with 17 bases between the two germline ends. This CDR3 comprises 15 residues. The CDR3 coding sequence is TGTGCCAGCAGCTTCGGACAGCCTGGGGATTCACCCCTCCACTTT. It translates to CASSFGQPGDSPLHF.

This clone was seen a few times. The chain joins TRBV7-9 to TRBJ1-3; tentative D call: TRBD1 (5 bases). The CDR3 runs 13 residues. Germline CDR1 and CDR2: SEHNR and FQNEAQ (reference sequence). V lost 5 bases and J lost 4, with 9 bases in between. The CDR3 DNA sequence: TGTGCCAGCAGCCGGGACTTAGGAAACACCATATATTTT. Translation: CASSRDLGNTIYF.

As concerns this clone: At one of its ends the junction is not consistent with the germline gene, which may arise from a read error. The chain joins TRBV19 to TRBJ2-2; 9 bases are a match to TRBD1. Germline assignment: CDR1 LNHDA and CDR2 SQIVND (reference sequence). The CDR3 spans 13 residues. The chain's CDR3 is CASSGTGLGGLFF. The CDR3 region has the DNA TGTGCCAGTAGTGGGACAGGGCTCGGGGGGCTGTTTTTT.

The CDR3 sequence: CATSDGRTANYGYTF. CDR3 DNA sequence: TGTGCCACCAGTGATGGTCGAACAGCTAACTATGGCTACACCTTC. The V and J genes are TRBV24-1 and TRBJ1-2; no reliable D call. CDR1 KGHDR and CDR2 SFDVKD come from the germline V gene. The CDR3 has 15 residues. The germline V and J ends were trimmed by 3 bases and 0 bases, with 10 bases remaining between them.

V usage is TRBV30 and J usage is TRBJ2-5; 9 nucleotides agree with TRBD1. Unmatched junction bases numbered 8, after V lost 4 bases and J lost 5 bases. Germline V lookup: CDR1 GTSNPN, CDR2 SVGIG (reference sequence). The CDR3 extends over 14 amino acids. In DNA form, the CDR3 reads TGTGCCTGGACCCCAGGGACAGGGCGGGAGACCCAGTACTTC. Translating it yields CAWTPGTGRETQYF.

The chain carries TRBV5-1 and TRBJ2-7; 8 bases fit TRBD1. Germline V CDR1 and CDR2: SGHRS, YFSETQ. This CDR3 has 14 residues. The trim removed 7 bases at V and 1 base at J, leaving 7 bases unmatched. The CDR3 nucleotides are TGCGCCAGCTCTTCCGACAGGGGATCCTACGAGCAGTACTTC. Its protein is CASSSDRGSYEQYF.

V usage is TRBV9 and J usage is TRBJ1-3; the match to TRBD1 covers 9 bases. The length of the CDR3 is 15 residues. The germline V gene encodes CDR1 SGDLS and CDR2 YYNGEE. The V and J ends lost 4 bases and 4 bases, in that order; junction bases with no gene match: 6. CDR3 coding DNA: TGTGCCAGCAGCCCCGGGACAGGGACGGGAAACACCATATATTTT. It is translated as CASSPGTGTGNTIYF. Supplemented by reference TRBV9 and TRBJ1-3, the full variable domain reads DSGVTQTPKHLITATGQRVTLRCSPRSGDLSVYWYQQSLDQGLQFLIQYYNGEERAKGNILERFSAQQFPDLHSELNLSSLELGDSALYFCASSPGTGTGNTIYFGEGSWLTVV.

This clone is a singleton in its sample. The rearrangement joins TRBV10-3 to TRBJ1-2; tentatively, D is TRBD1 (6 bases). V was clipped by 10 bases and J by 1 base, with 10 bases between them. The CDR3 spans 12 residues. The V gene's germline CDR1 is ENHRY and CDR2 SYGVKD. This chain's CDR3 is CATLDSNYGYTF. In DNA, the CDR3 is TGTGCCACGTTGGACAGTAACTATGGCTACACCTTC.

This sequence joins TRBV6-1 and TRBJ1-5, with D possibly being TRBD1 (5 bases). V lost 1 base to trimming and J lost 4 bases, with 8 bases between them. CDR1 and CDR2 from the germline V gene are MNHNS and SASEGT. The CDR3 runs to 14 residues. The CDR3 nucleotides are TGTGCCAGCAGTGAAGGGCCAGGGAATCAGCCCCAGCATTTT. Translation: CASSEGPGNQPQHF.

The chain recombines TRBV5-6 with TRBJ2-4; TRBD1 matches 9 bases. V was pared by 3 bases and J by 3 bases, with 1 base of the junction left unmatched. The CDR3 contains 14 residues. Germline V gives CDR1 SGHDT, CDR2 YYEEEE. The CDR3 loop is CASSSDRGKNIQYF. The CDR3 DNA reads TGTGCCAGCAGCTCGGACAGGGGCAAAAACATTCAGTACTTC.